The T cell receptor beta chain described here comes from a study of tumor-infiltrating lymphocytes in primary liver carcinoma. Concerning this clonotype itself: A much more abundant neighbour one base away suggests this may be a read error.

Without any cell sorting, roughly 17-31 mg of bulk tissue yielded co-extracted RNA and DNA. This CDR3 has 14 residues. Germline lookup yields CDR1 MNHEY and CDR2 SVGAGI. Reverse transcription of around 0.45 ug total RNA with a constant-region primer produced TCR beta cDNA. Libraries for TCR beta were built through three nested multiplex PCR rounds, which together made up a slightly modified ARM-PCR procedure. The opening two PCR rounds, nine to eleven cycles each, paired TRBV1-TRBV30 forward primers with a C-beta reverse primer. Each CDR3 protein gets one entry after TCRdb re-called the multiplex PCR reads with MiXCR. Of approximately 110,000 distinct CDR3 sequences in the sample, around 60% were seen once.

J is TRBJ2-7 and V is TRBV6-5, with TRBD1 matching 12 bases. The TCR originated in a woman aged 60-75 years with primary liver carcinoma and hepatitis B virus infection. Sequencing was performed on liver tumor tissue from sampling region 1. Specified subset: tumor region T1, superior pole. CDR3 sequence: CANSWGQGASEQYF. The CDR3 nucleotides are TGTGCCAACAGTTGGGGACAGGGGGCCAGCGAGCAGTACTTC.